The clone carrying this TCR beta chain has a single count. What it binds is unknown. Library preparation (for TCRbeta) was performed with unique molecular identifiers. Using its own MiXCR run on the PCR reads, TCRdb lists one record per CDR3 protein. The sample carries 500,000 to 750,000 distinct CDR3 sequences, under 15% recorded once. V was shortened by 6 bases and J by 5 bases, with 23 bases between the two germline ends. The CDR3 sequence is 16 residues long. Germline V gives CDR1 MDHEN, CDR2 SYDVKM. This specimen belongs to a study of T-cell reconstitution after alpha-beta-depleted transplantation in children. Findings and caveats of the study: Expanded graft clones, several hundred of them, were reportedly the source of alpha-beta T cells about two months after transplant.

The source material was PBMCs, mostly from graft donor cells, sampled 360 days after TCRalphabeta/CD19-depleted stem cell transplant. The TCR originated in a male patient younger than 18 who had a stem cell transplant for acute myeloid leukemia, so the T cells may come from the graft donor. The chain is built from TRBV28 and TRBJ2-7, with D tentatively TRBD1 (6 bases). The CDR3 here is CASRIPSTGRKHEQYF. Written as DNA, the CDR3 is TGTGCCAGCAGGATCCCCTCAACAGGGCGCAAACACGAGCAGTACTTC.